Listed here are 19 T cell receptor beta chains from one sample, sequenced in a study of T cells in women clearing cervical HPV infection. Repertoires were generated with immunoSEQ multiplex PCR, while TCRdb's copy carries only in-frame clones and drops some. The sample holds tens of thousands of clones. Sequencing used blood buffy coat. The source is a woman aged 18-69 years with a cervical HPV16 infection that either progressed to CIN3+ or cleared (not recorded which).

Of note for this clone: The CDR3 extends 3 residues past the end of the read, so its final part is completed from the germline J gene. The V and J genes are TRBV6-2 or TRBV6-3 and TRBJ2-3, with D possibly being TRBD1 (6 bases). The CDR3 extends over 14 amino acids. V shed 2 bases and J shed 2 bases, with 8 bases lying between them. CDR1 and CDR2 from the germline V gene are MNHEY and SVGEGT. The CDR3 bases that were read are TGTGCCAGCAGTTACCAGGGGACCACAGATACG. Protein sequence: CASSYQGTTDT. The whole CDR3 protein is CASSYQGTTDTQYF.

Regarding this clone: The read ends 3 residues early relative to the CDR3; the germline J gene fills the gap. The chain carries TRBV20-1 and TRBJ2-7; D unresolved. V shed 0 bases and J shed 3 bases, with 9 bases lying between them. CDR3 length equals 13 residues. Looked up from germline, CDR1 is DFQATT and CDR2 is SNEGSKA (reference sequence). This chain's CDR3 is CSARDKLSYEQYF. CDR3 DNA, as far as it was read: TGCAGTGCTAGAGACAAACTAAGCTACGAG.

In regard to this clone: Read coverage stops 3 residues before the CDR3 terminus; the germline J gene supplies the remainder. The gene calls are TRBV7-8 and TRBJ2-5; 8 bases are a match to TRBD2. V lost 2 bases and J lost 1; bases outside the gene matches: 3. Looked up from germline, CDR1 is SGHVS and CDR2 is FQNEAQ. The CDR3 covers 15 residues. CDR3 bases read: TGTGCCAGCAGCTTAAGTGCGGGGGGCCAAGAGACC. Its protein is CASSLSAGGQET. The whole CDR3 sequence is CASSLSAGGQETQYF.

For this clone: The read gets to within 3 residues of the CDR3 end, and the germline J gene fills in the rest. J is TRBJ2-1 and V is TRBV18, with D perhaps TRBD1 (5 bases). The CDR3 contains 12 residues. V lost 2 bases and J 6 bases, leaving 5 bases between the germline ends. Per germline, CDR1 KGHSH and CDR2 LQKENI. The CDR3 here is CASSPGANEQFF. The part of the CDR3 DNA that was read is TGTGCCAGCTCACCAGGGGCCAATGAG.

As to this clone: The CDR3 goes on 3 residues after the read ends, and that part is filled in from the germline J gene. V usage is TRBV5-4 and J usage is TRBJ2-1; 10 nucleotides line up with TRBD2. The V gene's germline CDR1 is SGHNT and CDR2 YYREEE (reference sequence). J was trimmed by 9 bases and V by 4 bases; bases with no gene match: 7. CDR3 length equals 14 residues. CDR3 DNA (partial): TGTGCCAGCAGCCCAAGGACTAGCGGAAGTGAG. It encodes CASSPRTSGSE. The entire CDR3 protein is CASSPRTSGSEQFF.

The CDR3: CASSPGPGGYEQYF. The CDR3 bases that were read are TGTGCCAGCTCACCAGGTCCGGGCGGGTACGAG. The genes are TRBV18 and TRBJ2-7; D is perhaps TRBD2 (5 bases). The CDR3 end is not reached by the read, which stops 3 residues before it; the germline J gene fills it in. CDR3 length: 14 residues. Germline CDR1 KGHSH, CDR2 LQKENI. Trimming cost V 2 bases and J 4 bases, with 12 bases left between them.

As regards this clone: Read sequence stops 3 residues before the CDR3 end, and the germline J gene provides the missing end. The chain links TRBV2 to TRBJ2-1; TRBD2 matches at 10 bases. Trimming removed 7 bases from V and 5 bases from J; junction bases left unmatched: 5. From germline, CDR1 is SNHLY and CDR2 FYNNEI. CDR3 length equals 14 residues. CDR3 sequence: CASTRLAGNNEQFF. Partial CDR3 DNA: TGTGCCAGCACCAGACTAGCGGGCAACAATGAG.

Details on this clone: With the read ending 3 residues before the CDR3 end, the germline J gene is used to fill in that end. This sequence joins TRBV7-6 and TRBJ2-2; TRBD2 matches at 14 bases. Germline V gives CDR1 SGHVS, CDR2 FNYEAQ. CDR3 length: 16 amino acids. Trimming removed 5 bases from V and 4 bases from J; junction bases left unmatched: 3. This CDR3 is CASSEGLAGVTGELFF. The CDR3 bases that were read are TGTGCCAGCAGCGAGGGACTAGCGGGAGTCACCGGGGAG.

Concerning this clone itself: With the read ending 3 residues before the CDR3 end, the germline J gene is used to fill in that end. The chain combines TRBV10-3 with TRBJ2-2, with 10 bases matching TRBD1. Trimming at V came to 0 bases and at J to 1 base, leaving 8 bases not matched to a gene. The germline V gene has CDR1 ENHRY and CDR2 SYGVKD. CDR3 length: 19 amino acids. The CDR3 DNA, read in part, is TGTGCCATCAGTGAGTCGATCCGGGACAGGGGCTTGAACACCGGGGAG. Translated: CAISESIRDRGLNTGE. The full CDR3 protein reads CAISESIRDRGLNTGELFF.

Note on this clone: The read finishes 3 residues shy of the CDR3 end, and the germline J gene is used to complete it. The chain has TRBV7-9 and TRBJ2-7; TRBD1 aligns across 8 bases. The V gene's germline CDR1 is SEHNR and CDR2 FQNEAQ (reference sequence). The CDR3 totals 12 residues. J gave up 6 bases and V 5 bases, and 3 bases lay outside the gene matches. The CDR3 here is CASSRTGGEQYF. Partial CDR3 DNA: TGTGCCAGCAGCCGAACAGGGGGCGAG.

To note about this clone: The CDR3 end lies 3 residues beyond the end of the read and is filled in from the germline J gene. The genes are TRBV23-1 and TRBJ2-7, with a possible D match to TRBD1 (5 bases). TRBV23-1 is identified as an open reading frame with a role that is uncertain. There are 14 residues in the CDR3. Between the trimmed V and J ends, which lost 2 bases and 2 bases, there was a span of 10 bases. CDR3 sequence: CASSQPDSTYEQYF. The covered CDR3 bases are TGCGCCAGCAGTCAACCCGACAGCACCTACGAG.

A remark on this clone: From the germline J gene comes the end of the CDR3, since the read stops 3 residues before it. The gene calls are TRBV6-2 or TRBV6-3 and TRBJ2-2; D may match TRBD1 or TRBD2 (5 bases each). This CDR3 contains 15 residues. Per the germline V gene, CDR1 is MNHEY and CDR2 is SVGEGT. CDR3 DNA, as far as it was read: TGTGCCAGCAGCTTTCAAGGAGGACAAAATTCACCG. This encodes CASSFQGGQNSP. The whole CDR3 reads CASSFQGGQNSPLFF.

Regarding this clone: The CDR3 goes on 3 residues after the read ends, and that part is filled in from the germline J gene. The chain links TRBV5-1 to TRBJ2-3; TRBD1 agrees at 10 bases. This CDR3 is 15 amino acids long. Per germline, CDR1 SGHRS and CDR2 YFSETQ. The V and J ends lost 5 bases and 6 bases, in that order; junction bases with no gene match: 9. The sequenced CDR3 bases are TGCGCCAGCAGGGAGACAGGGGGCTCTCCGGATACG. It translates to CASRETGGSPDT. The entire CDR3 reads CASRETGGSPDTQYF.

Regarding this clone: The read is 3 residues too short to cover the CDR3 end, so that end is filled in from the germline J gene. This chain joins TRBV20-1 and TRBJ2-7; unclear D gene. Looked up from germline, CDR1 is DFQATT and CDR2 is SNEGSKA (reference sequence). The CDR3 covers 13 residues. Trimming shortened V by 7 bases and J by 2 bases, and 15 bases separated the two germline ends. The DNA read from the CDR3 is TGCAGTGGCAGCAGCCCGACAACCTACGAG. Amino acids: CSGSSPTTYE. Given in full, the CDR3 is CSGSSPTTYEQYF.

Concerning this clone: The read ends 3 residues before the CDR3 terminus; that terminus is restored from the germline J gene. The chain joins TRBV2 to TRBJ1-2; the match to TRBD1 covers 10 bases. CDR1 is SNHLY, CDR2 FYNNEI, per germline. The CDR3 loop spans 14 amino acids. Trimming removed 2 bases from V and 5 bases from J; junction bases left unmatched: 2. CDR3 bases read: TGTGCCAGCAGTGAATTGGGACAGGGGTATGGC. It codes for CASSELGQGYG. The whole CDR3 is CASSELGQGYGYTF.

As regards this clone: Read coverage stops 3 residues before the CDR3 terminus; the germline J gene supplies the remainder. The V gene is TRBV20-1, the J gene TRBJ2-5, with TRBD2 matching over 11 bases. V lost 7 bases, J lost 6 bases, and 10 bases stayed unmatched. The CDR3 contains 14 residues. Germline V CDR1 and CDR2: DFQATT, SNEGSKA (reference sequence). CDR3 DNA, as far as it was read: TGCAGTGTTAGCGGGGGGGCGATGGAAAAGACC. Its protein product is CSVSGGAMEKT. The whole CDR3 protein reads CSVSGGAMEKTQYF.

A remark on this clone: The missing CDR3 end, 3 residues past where the read stops, is filled in from the germline J gene. The chain carries TRBV4-2 and TRBJ2-2, with no clear D. This CDR3 spans 13 amino acids. Germline values: CDR1 LGHNA, CDR2 YNFKEQ. The CDR3 reads CASSQDYNEKLFF. The covered CDR3 bases are TGTGCCAGCAGCCAAGATTACAATGAAAAG.

This clone is classed as medium-sized (0.01 to 0.1%) by frequency. The CDR3 end falls 3 residues outside the read, so it is completed with the germline J gene. This chain connects TRBV7-3 to TRBJ1-2, with 7 bases fitting TRBD1. V dropped 2 bases and J dropped 6; count of bases not matched to a gene: 9. The germline V gene has CDR1 SGHTA and CDR2 FQGTGA. The CDR3 runs to 15 residues. This chain's CDR3 is CASSLGGGAADGYTF. The sequenced part of the CDR3 DNA is TGTGCCAGCAGCTTAGGAGGGGGCGCGGCGGATGGC.

To note about this clone: The sequenced fragment ends 3 residues before the CDR3 boundary, so the rest is inferred from the germline J gene. V gene TRBV30 combines with J gene TRBJ1-1; D gene unclear. Germline values: CDR1 GTSNPN, CDR2 SVGIG (reference sequence). V lost 8 bases, J lost 1 base, and 11 bases lay in between. The CDR3 is 12 amino acids. Incomplete CDR3 DNA: TGTGCCGGCGGGCGGAGGAACACTGAA. Translated: CAGGRRNTE. In full, the CDR3 reads CAGGRRNTEAFF.